Detailed here is one T cell receptor (beta chain). Its matching antigen is unknown. This entry belongs to a study of T cells in tumors after PD-1 blockade. Study information: Excluded were patients with checkpoint blockade, immunosuppressants, or radiotherapy or other anti-cancer therapy within 4 weeks. Each patient got pembrolizumab 200 mg every 3 weeks or cemiplimab 350 mg every 2 weeks.

Study-level results: Approximately 41% of tumor TCR clonotypes were also found in blood.

Template: tumor biopsy or peripheral blood genomic DNA, roughly 550-6,500 ng per sample. Measured with immunoSEQ multiplex PCR; TCRdb has only the in-frame clones, and not every one. This sample has some 24,000 clones; roughly 80% occur once, and the top ten carry 9.5% to 15%. The CDR3 spans 14 residues. The germline V and J ends were trimmed by 3 bases and 5 bases, with 14 bases remaining between them. The germline V gene has CDR1 SGHNT and CDR2 YYREEE (reference sequence). V gene TRBV5-4 combines with J gene TRBJ1-1, with unresolved D. The receptor was derived from a human donor with basal cell carcinoma. This sample comprised PBMCs, obtained after anti-PD-1 treatment. The CDR3 is CASSSRWRLTEAFF. CDR3 in DNA: TGTGCCAGCAGCTCCCGATGGAGGCTAACTGAAGCTTTCTTT.